The subject of this entry is one T cell receptor beta chain. No antigen is known for it. Assay used: immunoSEQ multiplex PCR; TCRdb lists only in-frame clones, some missing. The sample records more than 110,000 clones, 80% to 95% being singletons. The data originate from a study of T cell responses to AZD1222 COVID-19 vaccine. At the level of the study: Doses given second, at about 4 or about 12 weeks, were pooled.

Study results and caveats: Spike was spanned by vaccine-associated CD4 TCRs, which were dominant at 160-218 and 743-854. Spike-specific TCR breadth and depth rose after two AZD1222 doses. Donor demographics were predominantly white British with a female majority; clonal diversity may be underestimated.

Trimming took off 3 bases at V and 4 bases at J, with 12 bases between the two ends. Germline V gives CDR1 SGHDN, CDR2 FVKESK. The CDR3 is made up of 14 amino acids. The TCR originated in an adult in good health. The chain combines TRBV14 with TRBJ1-2; no definite D call. This specimen was peripheral blood, taken on day 0 of AZD1222 vaccination. CDR3 nucleotide sequence: TGTGCCAGCAGCCATCATGAGGGAAGCTATGGCTACACCTTC. Protein: CASSHHEGSYGYTF.